Following are 21 T cell receptor beta chains from one sample sequenced in a study of T cells after yellow fever vaccination. TCRdb re-called the 5' RACE reads through MiXCR, storing one row per CDR3 protein. This sample yields approximately 69,000 distinct CDR3 sequences, of which roughly 6% are seen a single time; around 2.2% belongs to the top ten. Sequencing used CD4+ T cells sorted from PBMCs, obtained less than 16 days after the first yellow fever vaccination. Source of these receptors: a man aged 18 to 29 who received the YFV17D yellow fever vaccine.

Of note for this clonotype: A much bigger clone sits one base away, suggesting this may be a read error. V and J are TRBV6-2 or TRBV6-3 and TRBJ2-7; maybe TRBD1 (6 bases). The V end lost 5 bases, the J end lost 11 bases, and 19 bases lay between the germline ends. CDR1 is MNHEY and CDR2 is SVGEGT in the germline V gene. The CDR3 covers 13 residues. CDR3 nucleotide sequence: TGTGCCAGCAGTCACCGGGACACCCGCCACGAGTACGTC. It translates to CASSHRDTRHEYV.

This clonotype was picked up many times. Relative to the germline gene, one junction end is altered; a read error may explain this. V and J are TRBV4-1 and TRBJ2-3; a weak D match, TRBD1 (6 bases). Germline assignment: CDR1 MGHRA and CDR2 YSYEKL. The CDR3 is made up of 13 amino acids. The CDR3 DNA sequence: TGCGCCAGCAGCCAAGAGCGCCACAGGGCAGTCTGTTTT. It yields the protein CASSQERHRAVCF.

This clonotype was detected ten times or more. The chain employs TRBV5-1 and TRBJ1-1; D perhaps matches TRBD1 (5 bases). This CDR3 spans 13 amino acids. V was clipped by 2 bases and J by 3 bases, with 8 bases between them. Germline values: CDR1 SGHRS, CDR2 YFSETQ. The CDR3 DNA reads TGCGCCAGCAGCTTCGGGGGGGACACTGAAGCTTTCTTT. It yields the protein CASSFGGDTEAFF.

This clonotype was observed many times. The gene calls are TRBV21-1 and TRBJ2-1; TRBD2 is taken as the D call from the table, unchecked against the DNA. TRBV21-1 constitutes a pseudogene. The CDR3 runs 15 residues. This CDR3 is CASSPGSGGWGEQFF. CDR3 nucleotides: TGTGCCAGCAGCCCGGGTAGCGGGGGTTGGGGTGAGCAGTTCTTC.

This clonotype was observed at least ten times. The chain couples TRBV7-2 to TRBJ2-1; D tentatively reads TRBD1 or TRBD2 (5 bases each). The CDR3 is 13 residues long. Trimming stripped 5 bases from V and 9 bases from J, with 14 bases between. Germline CDR1 and CDR2: SGHTA and FQGNSA. CDR3 nucleotides: TGTGCCAGCAGCCAAAGTAGGGACGGTGAGCAGTTCTTC. It specifies CASSQSRDGEQFF.

This clonotype was counted at least ten times. CDR3 DNA: TGCAGTGCCCGGGGGGGGCCTCGAGATACGCAGTATTTT. Its translation: CSARGGPRDTQYF. The V and J genes are TRBV20-1 and TRBJ2-3; TRBD2 agrees at 8 bases. V dropped 6 bases and J dropped 5; count of bases not matched to a gene: 7. The CDR3 is made up of 13 amino acids. Germline V lookup: CDR1 DFQATT, CDR2 SNEGSKA (reference sequence).

The rearrangement joins TRBV6-2 or TRBV6-3 to TRBJ2-3; D is perhaps TRBD2 (7 bases). The CDR3 totals 15 residues. Trimming took 8 bases from V and 2 from J, leaving 17 bases between them. Germline lookup yields CDR1 MNHEY and CDR2 SVGEGT. As DNA, the CDR3 is TGTGCCAGCTCGAGGAGGGGGGGGGTCACAGATACGCAGTATTTT. Amino acid sequence: CASSRRGGVTDTQYF.

There are many counts of this clonotype. The gene calls are TRBV18 and TRBJ2-3, with TRBD2 identical over 10 bases. The trim removed 0 bases at V and 4 bases at J, leaving 4 bases unmatched. This CDR3 region has 16 residues. Germline V gene lookup returns CDR1 KGHSH and CDR2 LQKENI. The CDR3 DNA is TGTGCCAGCTCACCACCGGCTAGCGGGGGATCAGATACGCAGTATTTT. This codes for CASSPPASGGSDTQYF.

This clonotype has at least ten counts. This chain uses TRBV4-2 with TRBJ2-7, with 7 bases matching TRBD2. The V and J ends lost 2 bases and 6 bases, in that order; junction bases with no gene match: 25. Germline lookup yields CDR1 LGHNA and CDR2 YNFKEQ. The CDR3 has 20 amino acids. The CDR3 loop is CASSQSRGPGGSPGGGEQYF. As DNA, the CDR3 is TGTGCCAGCAGCCAATCCCGCGGGCCCGGAGGATCCCCGGGCGGGGGCGAGCAGTACTTC.

This clonotype was observed at least ten times. V and J are TRBV7-9 and TRBJ1-2, with D hard to call. Trimming took 3 bases from V and 4 from J, leaving 6 bases between them. Germline V gives CDR1 SEHNR, CDR2 FQNEAQ (reference sequence). The CDR3 is 12 amino acids. The CDR3 coding sequence is TGTGCCAGCAGCTTTCAATCCTATGGCTACACCTTC. Translated: CASSFQSYGYTF.

This clonotype was counted many times. This chain joins TRBV20-1 and TRBJ2-3, with a weak D call TRBD2 (7 bases). Per the germline V gene, CDR1 is DFQATT and CDR2 is SNEGSKA (reference sequence). This CDR3 has 12 residues. The CDR3 sequence is CSEGGLADTQYF. The CDR3 DNA sequence: TGCAGCGAGGGGGGGTTGGCAGATACGCAGTATTTT.

This clonotype has a count of ten or more. The chain links TRBV5-1 to TRBJ2-3; D assignment may be TRBD1 or TRBD2 (5 bases each). The CDR3 sequence is 15 residues long. Germline CDR1 SGHRS, CDR2 YFSETQ. Trimming removed 6 bases at V and 5 bases at J, with 19 bases between. Here the CDR3 DNA reads TGCGCCAGCACCGTCCTGGGGGAACCGGAAGATACGCAGTATTTT. Translation: CASTVLGEPEDTQYF.

This clonotype was found many times. The rearrangement uses TRBV20-1 and TRBJ2-1; 10 bases are shared with TRBD1. The junction had 5 bases not matched to a gene; V was cut back by 0 bases and J by 9 bases. The CDR3 has 14 residues. CDR1 and CDR2 from the germline V gene are DFQATT and SNEGSKA (reference sequence). The CDR3 DNA sequence: TGCAGTGCTAGAGAGACGACAGGGGGCATTGAGCAGTTCTTC. Its protein product is CSARETTGGIEQFF.

This chain links TRBV7-8 with TRBJ2-3, with TRBD2 matching over 15 bases. Germline lookup yields CDR1 SGHVS and CDR2 FQNEAQ. V lost 1 base, J lost 4 bases, and 15 bases stayed unmatched. The CDR3 loop spans 21 amino acids. The CDR3: CASSLGTSGGGLGRAADTQYF. The CDR3 DNA sequence: TGTGCCAGCAGCTTAGGGACTAGCGGGGGGGGTCTGGGTCGGGCCGCAGATACGCAGTATTTT.

In its sample, this clonotype was seen many times. The chain recombines TRBV7-2 with TRBJ1-1, with D possibly being TRBD1 (5 bases). Germline loops: CDR1 SGHTA, CDR2 FQGNSA. Trimming stripped 3 bases from V and 7 bases from J, with 12 bases between. The CDR3 sequence is 13 residues long. This CDR3 is CASSFIRDGEAFF. DNA for the CDR3: TGTGCCAGCAGCTTTATCCGGGACGGTGAAGCTTTCTTT.

In this sample, this clonotype turned up many times. The chain joins TRBV7-2 to TRBJ2-5, with a tentative D call TRBD2 (5 bases). The CDR3 extends over 11 amino acids. Trimming cost V 7 bases and J 5 bases, with 8 bases left between them. Germline CDR1 reads SGHTA; CDR2 reads FQGNSA. The CDR3 reads CASNSGETQYF. The CDR3 nucleotides are TGTGCCAGCAATTCGGGGGAGACCCAGTACTTC.

Notes on this clonotype: This may stem from a read error, because a much larger clone lies one nucleotide away. The rearrangement joins TRBV5-6 to TRBJ2-2; possible D gene TRBD1, 6 bases. Per germline, CDR1 SGHDT and CDR2 YYEEEE. V was cut by 3 bases and J by 7 bases, with 16 bases left in between. This CDR3 spans 15 amino acids. CDR3 bases: TGTGCCAGCAGCTATGCGCAGGTGGGACACGGGGAGCTGTTTTTT. This sequence encodes CASSYAQVGHGELFF.

This clonotype was recorded many times. This rearrangement joins TRBV29-1 to TRBJ2-7; D possibly matches TRBD1 or TRBD2 (5 bases each). CDR3 size: 12 residues. V lost 7 bases, J lost 5 bases, and 15 bases lay in between. Germline V gene lookup returns CDR1 SQVTM and CDR2 ANQGSEA. The CDR3 is CSAGTGVHEQYF. CDR3 DNA sequence: TGCAGCGCTGGGACCGGCGTCCACGAGCAGTACTTC.

Note on this clonotype: A much larger clone differs from this one at a single base, so this may be a read error. The chain is built from TRBV15 and TRBJ2-1, with D hard to call. Germline CDR1 and CDR2: LNHNV and YYDKDF (reference sequence). Trimming removed 2 bases from V and 5 bases from J, with 10 bases in between. The CDR3 loop spans 14 amino acids. The DNA of the CDR3 is TGTGCCACCAGCAGAAACAGTAACGACAATGAGCAGTTCTTC. Translating gives CATSRNSNDNEQFF.

This rearrangement joins TRBV9 to TRBJ1-1; D unresolved. Deletions cut 6 bases from V and 0 bases from J, with 15 bases between. The CDR3 runs 15 residues. The germline CDR1 and CDR2 sequences are SGDLS and YYNGEE. The chain's CDR3 is CASKVEPGLNTEAFF. CDR3 DNA: TGTGCCAGCAAGGTTGAGCCTGGGTTGAACACTGAAGCTTTCTTT.

This clonotype was observed at least ten times. V gene TRBV5-5 combines with J gene TRBJ1-2; TRBD1 aligns across 10 bases. The CDR3 covers 13 residues. CDR1 and CDR2 (germline): SGHKS, YYEKEE (reference sequence). With V trimmed by 4 bases and J by 8 bases, 5 bases remained unmatched. CDR3 sequence (DNA): TGTGCCAGCAGCCTAGGGACAGGGGAAGGCTACACCTTC. This translates into CASSLGTGEGYTF.